One sample yielded the 6 T cell receptor beta chains listed below, sequenced in a study of T cell responses to AZD1222 COVID-19 vaccine. Sequenced by immunoSEQ multiplex PCR; TCRdb stores in-frame clones only, minus some. This table holds about 130,000 clones, about 90% found once. The sequences come from peripheral blood, collected on day 0 of AZD1222 vaccination. Receptors originate from an adult in good health.

J is TRBJ2-1 and V is TRBV14; D gene ambiguous. Germline V gene data show CDR1 as SGHDN and CDR2 as FVKESK. The CDR3 loop spans 11 amino acids. V dropped 1 base and J dropped 10 bases, with 5 bases sitting between them. The CDR3, as DNA: TGTGCCAGCAGCCAAGCATGGGAGCAGTTCTTC. It codes for CASSQAWEQFF. Supplemented by reference TRBV14 and TRBJ2-1, the full variable domain reads EAGVTQFPSHSVIEKGQTVTLRCDPISGHDNLYWYRRVMGKEIKFLLHFVKESKQDESGMPNNRFLAERTGGTYSTLKVQPAELEDSGVYFCASSQAWEQFFGPGTRLTVL.

V is TRBV2 and J is TRBJ2-7, with D tentatively TRBD1 or TRBD2 (5 bases each). Germline-derived CDR1 and CDR2 are SNHLY and FYNNEI. Trimming took 1 base from V and 5 from J, leaving 9 bases between them. This CDR3 contains 13 residues. The CDR3 DNA reads TGTGCCAGCAGTGAAGAGTGGGGGAACGAGCAGTACTTC. Protein sequence: CASSEEWGNEQYF. Based on the CDR3 plus reference TRBV2 and TRBJ2-7, the full variable domain is EPEVTQTPSHQVTQMGQEVILRCVPISNHLYFYWYRQILGQKVEFLVSFYNNEISEKSEIFDDQFSVERPDGSNFTLKIRSTKLEDSAMYFCASSEEWGNEQYFGPGTRLTVT.

This chain uses TRBV4-3 with TRBJ1-6; the match to TRBD1 covers 7 bases. CDR3 size: 16 residues. V dropped 1 base and J dropped 7; count of bases not matched to a gene: 7. Germline V gene data show CDR1 as LGHNA and CDR2 as YSLEER. The CDR3 sequence: CASSQVPGQSNSPLHF. Written as DNA, the CDR3 is TGCGCCAGCAGCCAAGTACCGGGACAGTCGAATTCACCCCTCCACTTT.

V gene TRBV2 combines with J gene TRBJ2-3, with D perhaps TRBD1 or TRBD2 (6 bases each). V gave up 3 bases and J gave up 2 bases, with 15 bases separating them. There are 16 residues in the CDR3. Germline V gene sequence: CDR1 SNHLY, CDR2 FYNNEI. CDR3 in amino acids: CASSDRGTPNTDTQYF. The CDR3 DNA follows: TGTGCCAGCAGTGATCGCGGGACACCTAACACAGATACGCAGTATTTT.

V gene TRBV7-9 combines with J gene TRBJ1-5; D ambiguous. Trimming cost V 5 bases and J 5 bases, with 10 bases left between them. Germline V gene sequence: CDR1 SEHNR, CDR2 FQNEAQ (reference sequence). This CDR3 region has 13 residues. CDR3 bases: TGTGCCAGCAGCCCAGGCACTCATCAGCCCCAGCATTTT. Its protein is CASSPGTHQPQHF.

In its sample, this clone was seen once. The rearrangement joins TRBV7-8 to TRBJ2-7; D is perhaps TRBD1 (5 bases). The CDR3 consists of 15 residues. CDR1 is SGHVS, CDR2 FQNEAQ, per germline. V was clipped by 2 bases and J by 6 bases, with 17 bases between them. The CDR3 DNA follows: TGTGCCAGCAGCTTAACGCAGGGTCTCACTCGCGAGCAGTACTTC. Its translation is CASSLTQGLTREQYF. Complete variable domain (other parts from reference TRBV7-8 and TRBJ2-7): GAGVSQSPRYKVAKRGQDVALRCDPISGHVSLFWYQQALGQGPEFLTYFQNEAQLDKSGLPSDRFFAERPEGSVSTLKIQRTQQEDSAVYLCASSLTQGLTREQYFGPGTRLTVT.